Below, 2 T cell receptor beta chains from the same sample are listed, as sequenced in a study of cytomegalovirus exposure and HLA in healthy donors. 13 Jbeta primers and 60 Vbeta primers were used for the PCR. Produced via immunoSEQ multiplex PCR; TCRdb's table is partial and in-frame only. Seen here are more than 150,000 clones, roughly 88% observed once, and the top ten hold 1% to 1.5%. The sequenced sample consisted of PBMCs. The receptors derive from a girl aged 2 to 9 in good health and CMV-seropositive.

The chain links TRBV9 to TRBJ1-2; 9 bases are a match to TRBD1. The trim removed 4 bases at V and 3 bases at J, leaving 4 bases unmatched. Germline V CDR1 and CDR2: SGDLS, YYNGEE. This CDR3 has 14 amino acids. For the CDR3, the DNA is TGTGCCAGCAGCCGGACAGGGGCTTACTATGGCTACACCTTC. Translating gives CASSRTGAYYGYTF. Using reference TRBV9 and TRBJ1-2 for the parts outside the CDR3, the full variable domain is DSGVTQTPKHLITATGQRVTLRCSPRSGDLSVYWYQQSLDQGLQFLIQYYNGEERAKGNILERFSAQQFPDLHSELNLSSLELGDSALYFCASSRTGAYYGYTFGSGTRLTVV.

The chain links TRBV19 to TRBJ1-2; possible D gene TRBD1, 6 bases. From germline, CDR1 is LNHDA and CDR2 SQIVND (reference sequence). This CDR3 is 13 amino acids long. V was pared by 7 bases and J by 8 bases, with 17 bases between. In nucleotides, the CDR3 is TGTGCCAGTACCACAGGGACGGCACAAGGCTACACCTTC. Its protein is CASTTGTAQGYTF.